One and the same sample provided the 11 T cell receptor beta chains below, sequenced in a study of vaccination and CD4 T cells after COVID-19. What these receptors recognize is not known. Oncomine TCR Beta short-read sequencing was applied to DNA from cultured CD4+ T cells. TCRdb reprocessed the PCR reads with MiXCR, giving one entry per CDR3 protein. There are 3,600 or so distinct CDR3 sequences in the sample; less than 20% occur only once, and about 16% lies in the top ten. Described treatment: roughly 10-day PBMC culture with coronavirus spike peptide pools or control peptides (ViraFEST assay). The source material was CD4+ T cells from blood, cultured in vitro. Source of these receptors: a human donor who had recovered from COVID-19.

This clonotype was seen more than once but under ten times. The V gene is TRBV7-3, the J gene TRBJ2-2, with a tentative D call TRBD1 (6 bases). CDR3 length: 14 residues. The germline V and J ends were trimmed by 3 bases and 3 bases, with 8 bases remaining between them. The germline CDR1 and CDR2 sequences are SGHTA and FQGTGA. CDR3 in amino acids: CASSLDSYTGELFF. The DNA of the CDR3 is TGTGCCAGCAGCTTGGACAGTTACACCGGGGAGCTGTTTTTT. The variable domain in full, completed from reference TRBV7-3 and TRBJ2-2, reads GAGVSQTPSNKVTEKGKYVELRCDPISGHTALYWYRQSLGQGPEFLIYFQGTGAADDSGLPNDRFFAVRPEGSVSTLKIQRTERGDSAVYLCASSLDSYTGELFFGEGSRLTVL.

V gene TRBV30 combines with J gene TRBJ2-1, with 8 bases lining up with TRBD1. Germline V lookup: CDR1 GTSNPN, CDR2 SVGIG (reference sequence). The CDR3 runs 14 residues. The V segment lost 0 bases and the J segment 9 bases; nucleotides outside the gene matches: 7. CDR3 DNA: TGTGCCTGGAGTGTAGGGCAGGGGGCAGCTGAGCAGTTCTTC. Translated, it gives CAWSVGQGAAEQFF.

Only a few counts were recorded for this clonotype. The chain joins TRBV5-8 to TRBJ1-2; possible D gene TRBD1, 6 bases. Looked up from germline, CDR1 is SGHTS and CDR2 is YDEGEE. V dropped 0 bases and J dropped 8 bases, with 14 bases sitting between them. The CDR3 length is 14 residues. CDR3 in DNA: TGTGCCAGCAGCTTGGCAGGGGAAATTATCGGCTACACCTTC. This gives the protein CASSLAGEIIGYTF.

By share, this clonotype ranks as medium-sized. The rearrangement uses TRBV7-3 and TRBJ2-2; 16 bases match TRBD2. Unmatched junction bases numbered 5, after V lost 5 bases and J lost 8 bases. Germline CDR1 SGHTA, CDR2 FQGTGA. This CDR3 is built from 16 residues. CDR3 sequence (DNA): TGTGCCAGCAGCCCGGGACTAGCGGGGGGGACTGGGGAGCTGTTTTTT. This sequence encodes CASSPGLAGGTGELFF.

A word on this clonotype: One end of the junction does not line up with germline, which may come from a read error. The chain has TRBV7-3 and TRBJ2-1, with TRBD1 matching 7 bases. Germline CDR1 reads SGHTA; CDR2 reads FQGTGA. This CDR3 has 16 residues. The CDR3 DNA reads TGTGCCAGCGGCTTATCTGGGGACAGCTCCTACAATGAGCAGTTCTTC. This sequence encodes CASGLSGDSSYNEQFF.

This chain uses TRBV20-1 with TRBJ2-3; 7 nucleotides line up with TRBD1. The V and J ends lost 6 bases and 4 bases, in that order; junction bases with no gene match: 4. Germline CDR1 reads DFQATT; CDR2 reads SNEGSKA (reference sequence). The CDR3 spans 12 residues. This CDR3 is CSAPTGSDTQYF. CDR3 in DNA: TGCAGTGCCCCGACAGGGTCAGATACGCAGTATTTT.

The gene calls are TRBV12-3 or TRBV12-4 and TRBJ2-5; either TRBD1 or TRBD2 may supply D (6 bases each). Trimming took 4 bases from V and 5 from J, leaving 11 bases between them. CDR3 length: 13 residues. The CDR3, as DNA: TGTGCCAGCAGTTGGGGGGCTGCGGAGACCCAGTACTTC. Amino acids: CASSWGAAETQYF.

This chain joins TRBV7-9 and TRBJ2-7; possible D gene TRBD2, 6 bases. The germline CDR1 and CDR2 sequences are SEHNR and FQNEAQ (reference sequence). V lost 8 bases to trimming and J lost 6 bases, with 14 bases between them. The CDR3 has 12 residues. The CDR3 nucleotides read TGTGCCAGCGCCCCACGGAGGGGCGAGCAGTACTTC. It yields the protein CASAPRRGEQYF.

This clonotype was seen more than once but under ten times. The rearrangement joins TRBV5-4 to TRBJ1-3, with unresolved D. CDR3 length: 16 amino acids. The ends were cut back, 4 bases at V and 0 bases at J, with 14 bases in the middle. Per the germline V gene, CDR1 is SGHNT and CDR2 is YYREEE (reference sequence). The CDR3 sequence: CASSPEVMRSGNTIYF. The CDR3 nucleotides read TGTGCCAGCAGCCCGGAGGTGATGCGCTCTGGAAACACCATATATTTT.

This chain's CDR3 is CASSRTGQGNSPLHF. Written as DNA, the CDR3 is TGTGCCAGCAGCCGCACCGGACAGGGTAATTCACCCCTCCACTTT. The chain combines TRBV2 with TRBJ1-6, with TRBD1 matching over 8 bases. Losses at the gene ends were 6 bases for V and 6 bases for J; bases not matched to a gene: 7. The CDR3 loop spans 15 amino acids. CDR1 is SNHLY, CDR2 FYNNEI, per germline.

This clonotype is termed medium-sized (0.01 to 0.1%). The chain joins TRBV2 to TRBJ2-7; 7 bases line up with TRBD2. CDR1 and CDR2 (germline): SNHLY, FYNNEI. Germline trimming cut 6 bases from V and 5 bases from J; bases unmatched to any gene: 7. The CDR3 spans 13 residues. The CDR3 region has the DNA TGTGCCAGCAGGTGGGGGGGGAGGAACGAGCAGTACTTC. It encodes CASRWGGRNEQYF.